This TCR beta chain was found in a study of blood T cells in healthy people across ages. Study observations and caveats: Aged donors had fewer naive CD4+ cells and lower diversity than long-lived donors. Calculation of diversity from one million T cells yielded estimates considered to be underestimates. The fall in TCR beta diversity per million T cells was roughly linear with age. Because donor CMV status was unknown, expanded clonotype changes were possibly confounded.

Primers used in a second PCR of roughly 7 to 11 cycles were a sample-barcoded 5' primer and a J-beta primer mix. Each CDR3 protein is one row after TCRdb ran MiXCR on the 5' RACE reads. Here the sample spans some 1.1 million distinct CDR3 sequences, roughly two fifths being singletons. The sample holds a few counts of this clonotype. The antigen remains undetermined. From germline, CDR1 is DFQATT and CDR2 SNEGSKA (reference sequence). This CDR3 comprises 14 residues. Trimming shortened V by 2 bases and J by 5 bases, and 15 bases separated the two germline ends. This chain connects TRBV20-1 to TRBJ1-2; D is unresolved. The sequenced material came from blood. This TCR derives from a man between 18 and 29 years old in good health. The CDR3 is CSARSGGRRYGYTF. CDR3 in DNA: TGCAGTGCTAGATCCGGCGGGCGTCGGTATGGCTACACCTTC.